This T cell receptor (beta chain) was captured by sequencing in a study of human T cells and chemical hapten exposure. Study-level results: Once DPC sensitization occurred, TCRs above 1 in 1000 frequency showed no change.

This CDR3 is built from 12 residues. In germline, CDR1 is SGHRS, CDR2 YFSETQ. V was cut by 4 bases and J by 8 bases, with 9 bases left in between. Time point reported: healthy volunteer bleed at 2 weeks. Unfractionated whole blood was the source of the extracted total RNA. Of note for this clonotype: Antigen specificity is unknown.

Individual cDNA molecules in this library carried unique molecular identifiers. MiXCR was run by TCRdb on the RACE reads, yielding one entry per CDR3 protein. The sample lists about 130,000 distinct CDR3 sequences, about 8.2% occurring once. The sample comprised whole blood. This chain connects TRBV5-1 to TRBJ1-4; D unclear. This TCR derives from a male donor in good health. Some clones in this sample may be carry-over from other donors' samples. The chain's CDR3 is CASSGEGEKLFF. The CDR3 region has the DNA TGCGCCAGCAGCGGGGAAGGAGAAAAACTGTTTTTT.